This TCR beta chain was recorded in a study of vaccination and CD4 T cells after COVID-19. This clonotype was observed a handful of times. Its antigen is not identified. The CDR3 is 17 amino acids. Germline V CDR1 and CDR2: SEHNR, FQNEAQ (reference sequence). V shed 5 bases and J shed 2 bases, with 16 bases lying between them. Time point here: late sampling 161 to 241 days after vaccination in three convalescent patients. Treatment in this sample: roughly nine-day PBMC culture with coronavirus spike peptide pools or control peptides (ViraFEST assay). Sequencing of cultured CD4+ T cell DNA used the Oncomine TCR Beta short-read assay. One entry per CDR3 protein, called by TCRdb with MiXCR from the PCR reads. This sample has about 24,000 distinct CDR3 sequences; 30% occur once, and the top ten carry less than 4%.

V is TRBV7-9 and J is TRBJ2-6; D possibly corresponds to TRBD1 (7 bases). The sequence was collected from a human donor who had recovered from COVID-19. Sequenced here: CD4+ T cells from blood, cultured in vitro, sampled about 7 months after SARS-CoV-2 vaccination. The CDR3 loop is CASSIQGGRPGANVLTF. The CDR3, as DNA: TGTGCCAGCAGCATCCAGGGGGGTAGACCTGGGGCCAACGTCCTGACTTTC.